The present TCR beta chain was sequenced within a study of blood T cell repertoires in COVID-19. Followed over time, Seattle patients had been enrolled while infection was active. The germline V gene encodes CDR1 SGHAT and CDR2 FQNNGV. J gave up 1 base and V 1 base, and 1 base lay outside the gene matches. The length of the CDR3 is 15 residues. The repertoire was sequenced with immunoSEQ multiplex PCR; TCRdb's copy has only in-frame clones and lacks some. The table has around 60,000 clones, roughly nine tenths seen once; the top ten hold about a sixth. The sequenced sample was peripheral blood. This clonotype was obtained from an older woman with COVID-19, enrolled during active disease. The chain joins TRBV11-2 to TRBJ2-3; 8 bases fit TRBD2. In nucleotides, the CDR3 is TGTGCCAGCAGCTTAGGAGCGGGAGGCACAGATACGCAGTATTTT. Translation gives CASSLGAGGTDTQYF.